This T cell receptor beta chain was retrieved from a study of siplizumab effects on memory and regulatory T cells. Here immunoSEQ multiplex PCR was the method, and the copy in TCRdb shows in-frame clones only, minus some. Of 90,000 to 130,000 clones in the sample, approximately 92% are singletons; the top ten hold 1% to 1.5%. Germline V gives CDR1 SGHRS, CDR2 YFSETQ. The CDR3 extends over 15 amino acids. Germline trimming cut 4 bases from V and 5 bases from J; bases unmatched to any gene: 9. This TCR was sampled from a human donor in good health. The gene calls are TRBV5-1 and TRBJ2-1, with 7 bases lining up with TRBD1. The sequenced sample was CD4+ T cells sorted from blood. CDR3 sequence (DNA): TGCGCCAGCAGCCCCTCGGACAGGCTCAACAATGAGCAGTTCTTC. Protein sequence: CASSPSDRLNNEQFF.